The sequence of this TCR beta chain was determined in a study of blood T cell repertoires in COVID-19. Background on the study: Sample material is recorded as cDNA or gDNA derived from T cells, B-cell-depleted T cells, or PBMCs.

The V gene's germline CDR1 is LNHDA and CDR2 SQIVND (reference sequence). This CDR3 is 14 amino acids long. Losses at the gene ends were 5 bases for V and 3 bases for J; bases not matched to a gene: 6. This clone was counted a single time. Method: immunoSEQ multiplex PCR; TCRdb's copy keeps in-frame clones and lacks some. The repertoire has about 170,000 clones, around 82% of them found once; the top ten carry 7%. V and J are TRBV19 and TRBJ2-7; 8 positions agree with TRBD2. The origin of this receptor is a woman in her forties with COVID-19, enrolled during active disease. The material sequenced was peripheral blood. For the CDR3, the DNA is TGTGCCAGTAGTCCCTCGGGACTAGGCTACGAGCAGTACTTC. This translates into CASSPSGLGYEQYF. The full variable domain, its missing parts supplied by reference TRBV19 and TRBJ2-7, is DGGITQSPKYLFRKEGQNVTLSCEQNLNHDAMYWYRQDPGQGLRLIYYSQIVNDFQKGDIAEGYSVSREKKESFPLTVTSAQKNPTAFYLCASSPSGLGYEQYFGPGTRLTVT.